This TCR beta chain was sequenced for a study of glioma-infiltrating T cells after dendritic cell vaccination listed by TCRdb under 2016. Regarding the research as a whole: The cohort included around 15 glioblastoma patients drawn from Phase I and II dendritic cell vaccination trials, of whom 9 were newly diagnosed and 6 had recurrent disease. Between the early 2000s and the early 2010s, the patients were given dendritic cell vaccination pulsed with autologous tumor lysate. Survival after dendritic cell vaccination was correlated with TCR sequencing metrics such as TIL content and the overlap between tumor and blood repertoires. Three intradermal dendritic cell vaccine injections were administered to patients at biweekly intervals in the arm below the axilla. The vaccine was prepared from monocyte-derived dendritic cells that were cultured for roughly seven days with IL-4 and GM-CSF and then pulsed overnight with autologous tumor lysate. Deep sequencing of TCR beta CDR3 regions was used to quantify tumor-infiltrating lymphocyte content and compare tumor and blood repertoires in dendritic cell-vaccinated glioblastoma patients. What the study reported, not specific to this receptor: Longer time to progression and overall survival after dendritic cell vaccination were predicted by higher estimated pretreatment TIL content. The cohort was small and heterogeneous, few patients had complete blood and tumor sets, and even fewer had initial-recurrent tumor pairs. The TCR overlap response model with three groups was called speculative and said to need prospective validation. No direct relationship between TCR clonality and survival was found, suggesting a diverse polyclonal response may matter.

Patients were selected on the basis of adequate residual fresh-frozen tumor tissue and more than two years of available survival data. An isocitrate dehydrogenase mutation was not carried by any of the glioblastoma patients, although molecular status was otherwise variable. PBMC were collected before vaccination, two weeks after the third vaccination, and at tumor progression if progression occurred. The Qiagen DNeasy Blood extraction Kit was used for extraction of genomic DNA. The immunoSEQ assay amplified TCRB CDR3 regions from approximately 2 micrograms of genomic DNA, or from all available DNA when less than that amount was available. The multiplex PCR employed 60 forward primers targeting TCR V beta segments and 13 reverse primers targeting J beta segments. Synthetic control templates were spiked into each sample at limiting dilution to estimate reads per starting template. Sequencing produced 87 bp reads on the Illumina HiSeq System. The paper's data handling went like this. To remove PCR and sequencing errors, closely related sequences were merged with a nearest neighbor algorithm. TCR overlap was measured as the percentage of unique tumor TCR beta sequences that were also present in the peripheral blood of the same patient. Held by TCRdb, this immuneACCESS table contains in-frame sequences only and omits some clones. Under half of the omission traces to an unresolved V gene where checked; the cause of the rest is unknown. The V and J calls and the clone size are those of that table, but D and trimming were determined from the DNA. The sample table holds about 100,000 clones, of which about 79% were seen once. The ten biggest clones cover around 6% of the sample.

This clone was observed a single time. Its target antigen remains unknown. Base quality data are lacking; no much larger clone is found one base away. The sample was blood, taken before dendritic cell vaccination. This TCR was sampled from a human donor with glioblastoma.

The nucleotide sequence reads TGTGCCAGCTCACCACGGGGCGGGAAGAATGGCTACACCTTC. Its protein product is CASSPRGGKNGYTF. The chain joins TRBV18 to TRBJ1-2; D gene: possibly TRBD1, on 5 matching bases. The V end loses 1 base and the J end loses 6 bases, and a stretch of 12 bases separates them. The CDR3 spans 14 residues, from the cysteine through the phenylalanine. Left in the record is the CDR3 DNA by itself, 42 bases read in frame from the first base. The germline V gene supplies CDR1 KGHSH and CDR2 LQKENI.